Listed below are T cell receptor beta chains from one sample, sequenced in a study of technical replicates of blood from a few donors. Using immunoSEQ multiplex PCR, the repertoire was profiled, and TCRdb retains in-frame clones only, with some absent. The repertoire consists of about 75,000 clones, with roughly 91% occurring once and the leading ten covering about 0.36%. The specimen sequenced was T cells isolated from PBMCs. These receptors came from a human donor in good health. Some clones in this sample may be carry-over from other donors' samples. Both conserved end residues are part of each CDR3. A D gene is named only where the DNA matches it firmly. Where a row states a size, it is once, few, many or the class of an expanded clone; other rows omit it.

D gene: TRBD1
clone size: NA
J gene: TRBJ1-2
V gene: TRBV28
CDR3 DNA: TGTGCCAGCAGTCCAGGGGGCGCTCAACAGGGGTATGGCTACACCTTC
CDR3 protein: CASSPGGAQQGYGYTF

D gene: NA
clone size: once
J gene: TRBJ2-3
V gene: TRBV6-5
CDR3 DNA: TGTGCCAGCAGTGACAACACAGATACGCAGTATTTT
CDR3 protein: CASSDNTDTQYF

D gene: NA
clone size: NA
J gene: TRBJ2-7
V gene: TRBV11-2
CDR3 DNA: TGTGCCAGCAGCTTACATCCTGGGCAGGGCTACGAGCAGTACTTC
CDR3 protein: CASSLHPGQGYEQYF

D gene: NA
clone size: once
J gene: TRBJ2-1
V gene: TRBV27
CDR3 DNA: TGTGCCAGCGGGCCGACTAGTCTATACGGTGAGCAGTTCTTC
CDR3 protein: CASGPTSLYGEQFF

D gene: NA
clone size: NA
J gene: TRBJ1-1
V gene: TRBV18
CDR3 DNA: TGTGCCAGCTCACCGGGGACAGAAGCTTTCTTT
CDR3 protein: CASSPGTEAFF

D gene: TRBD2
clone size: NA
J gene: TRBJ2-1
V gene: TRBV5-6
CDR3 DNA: TGTGCCAGCAGCACCGAACTAGCGCCGAGCTCCTACAATGAGCAGTTCTTC
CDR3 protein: CASSTELAPSSYNEQFF

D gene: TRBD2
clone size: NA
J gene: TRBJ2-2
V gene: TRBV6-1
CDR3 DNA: TGTGCCAGCGGGAGACTAGCGGGTCCCGGGGAGCTGTTTTTT
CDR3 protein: CASGRLAGPGELFF

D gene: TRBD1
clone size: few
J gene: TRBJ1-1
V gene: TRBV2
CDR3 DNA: TGTGCCAGCAGTGTCCGCAGGGGGCTCGTGAACACTGAAGCTTTCTTT
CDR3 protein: CASSVRRGLVNTEAFF

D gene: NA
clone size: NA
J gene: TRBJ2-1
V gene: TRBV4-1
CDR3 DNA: TGCGCCAGCAAAGGCAAGGGGGGGGAAAGGTTCTTC
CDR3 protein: CASKGKGGERFF

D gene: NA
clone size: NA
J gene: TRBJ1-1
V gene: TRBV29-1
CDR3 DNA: TGCAGCGTGCCCCAGGGAACTGAAGCTTTCTTT
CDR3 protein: CSVPQGTEAFF

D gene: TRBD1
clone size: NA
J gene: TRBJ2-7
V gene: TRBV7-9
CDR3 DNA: TGTGCCAGCAGCTTACTCCGGGACAGGCCCGAGCAGTACTTC
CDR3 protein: CASSLLRDRPEQYF

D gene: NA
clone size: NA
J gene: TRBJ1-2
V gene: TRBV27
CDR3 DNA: TGTGCCAGCAGTTTTGGAGAGGACTATGGCTACACCTTC
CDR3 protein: CASSFGEDYGYTF

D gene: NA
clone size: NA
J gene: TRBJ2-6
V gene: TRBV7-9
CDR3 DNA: TGTGCCAGCAGCTTCGGCAGGGCGGCCAACGTCCTGACTTTC
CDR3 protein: CASSFGRAANVLTF

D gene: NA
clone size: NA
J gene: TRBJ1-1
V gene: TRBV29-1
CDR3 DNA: TGCAGCGTCTTTAGTTTGGTTGCTTTCTTT
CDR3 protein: CSVFSLVAFF

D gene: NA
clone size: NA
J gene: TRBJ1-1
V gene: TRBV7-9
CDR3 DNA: TGTGCCAGCAGCACTAAGACAGTTAGTGAAGCTTTCTTT
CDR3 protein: CASSTKTVSEAFF

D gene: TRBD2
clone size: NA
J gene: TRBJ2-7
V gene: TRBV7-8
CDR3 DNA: TGTGCCAGCAGCCTTAGCGGGTTACAGTCCTACGAGCAGTACTTC
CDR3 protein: CASSLSGLQSYEQYF

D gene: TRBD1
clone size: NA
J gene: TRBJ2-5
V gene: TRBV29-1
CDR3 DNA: TGCAGCGTTGAACTGACAGGGACGGAGGAAGAGACCCAGTACTTC
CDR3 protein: CSVELTGTEEETQYF

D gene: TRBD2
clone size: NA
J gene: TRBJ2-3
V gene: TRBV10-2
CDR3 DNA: TGCGCCAGCCACCGGACTAGCGGGTTTGTAGATACGCAGTATTTT
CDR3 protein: CASHRTSGFVDTQYF

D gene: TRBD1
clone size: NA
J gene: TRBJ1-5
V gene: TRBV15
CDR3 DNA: TGTGCCACCGACAAGGGACAGGGCTTAAATCAGCCCCAGCATTTT
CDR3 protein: CATDKGQGLNQPQHF

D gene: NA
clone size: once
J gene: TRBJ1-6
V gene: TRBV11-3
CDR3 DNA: TGTGCCAGCAGCTCAGGAGGTGACAGGCAGAATTCACCCCTCCACTTT
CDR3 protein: CASSSGGDRQNSPLHF

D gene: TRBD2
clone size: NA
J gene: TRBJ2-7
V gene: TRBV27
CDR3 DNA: TGTGCCAGCAGTGGGGGGGATATGAGAATATACAAGCAGTACTTC
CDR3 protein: CASSGGDMRIYKQYF

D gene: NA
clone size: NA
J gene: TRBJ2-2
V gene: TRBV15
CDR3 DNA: TGTGCCACCAGCAGAGGCAGGGGTCCCGGGGAGCTGTTTTTT
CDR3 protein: CATSRGRGPGELFF

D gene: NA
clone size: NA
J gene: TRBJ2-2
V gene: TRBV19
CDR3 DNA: TGTGCCACCCTGGACCCGGGGGGCAGGGCAAGGAACACCGGGGAGCTGTTTTTT
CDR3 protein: CATLDPGGRARNTGELFF

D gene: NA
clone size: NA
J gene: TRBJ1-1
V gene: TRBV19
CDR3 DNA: TGTGCCAGCTCGGGGATCACGGGCACTGAAGCTTTCTTT
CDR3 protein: CASSGITGTEAFF

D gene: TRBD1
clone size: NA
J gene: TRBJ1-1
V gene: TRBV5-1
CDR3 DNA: TGCGCCAGCACACGGACAGGGACGGACACTGAAGCTTTCTTT
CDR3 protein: CASTRTGTDTEAFF

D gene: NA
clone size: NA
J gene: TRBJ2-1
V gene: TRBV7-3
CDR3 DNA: TGTGCCAGCAGCGCACCCCCTAGAAAAGAGCAGTTCTTC
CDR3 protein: CASSAPPRKEQFF

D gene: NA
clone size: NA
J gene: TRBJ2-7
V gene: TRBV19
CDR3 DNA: TGTGCCAGTAGTTTCTCCGGGACACACTCCTACGAGCAGTACTTC
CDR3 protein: CASSFSGTHSYEQYF

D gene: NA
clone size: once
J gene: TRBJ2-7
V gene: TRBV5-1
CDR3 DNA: TGCGCCAGCAGCTTGAGAAGGGGATGGACCTACGAGCAGTACTTC
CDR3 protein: CASSLRRGWTYEQYF

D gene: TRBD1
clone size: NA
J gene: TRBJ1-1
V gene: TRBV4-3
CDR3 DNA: TGCGCCAACAGCCAGACAGGGTCGCTGGACACTGAAGCTTTCTTT
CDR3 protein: CANSQTGSLDTEAFF

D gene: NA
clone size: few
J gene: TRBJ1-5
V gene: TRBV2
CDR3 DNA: TGTGCCAGCAGTGAACGGGTTTCCAATCAGCCCCAGCATTTT
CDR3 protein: CASSERVSNQPQHF

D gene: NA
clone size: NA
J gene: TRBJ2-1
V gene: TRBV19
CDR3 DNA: TGTGCCAGTAGTCCGCGTCCCGGCGGGACCAAATTCAATGAGCAGTTCTTC
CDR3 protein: CASSPRPGGTKFNEQFF

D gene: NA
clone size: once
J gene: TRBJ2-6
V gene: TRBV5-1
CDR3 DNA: TGCGCCAGCAGCTTGGCACAGGGTTTGACTGGGGCCAACGTCCTGACTTTC
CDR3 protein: CASSLAQGLTGANVLTF

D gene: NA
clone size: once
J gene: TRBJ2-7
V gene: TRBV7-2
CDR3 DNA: TGTGCCAGCAGCTTCCAATCGGGACTCGGATCCTACGAGCAGTACTTC
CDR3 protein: CASSFQSGLGSYEQYF

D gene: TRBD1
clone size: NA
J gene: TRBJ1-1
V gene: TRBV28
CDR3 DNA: TGTGCCAGCGGACTTGGACAGGGTAGGACTGAAGCTTTCTTT
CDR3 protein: CASGLGQGRTEAFF

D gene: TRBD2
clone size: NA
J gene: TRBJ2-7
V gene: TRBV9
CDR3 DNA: TGTGCCAGCAGCGTAGCTACGACTAGCGGAGGGACCCACGAGCAGTACTTC
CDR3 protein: CASSVATTSGGTHEQYF

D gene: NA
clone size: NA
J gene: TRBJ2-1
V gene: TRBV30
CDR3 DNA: TGTGCCTGGAAACTGTACAATGAGCAGTTCTTC
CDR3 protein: CAWKLYNEQFF

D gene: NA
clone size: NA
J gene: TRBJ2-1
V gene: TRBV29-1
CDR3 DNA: TGCAGCGTTGCGAGGTCGGGTGAGCAGTTCTTC
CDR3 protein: CSVARSGEQFF

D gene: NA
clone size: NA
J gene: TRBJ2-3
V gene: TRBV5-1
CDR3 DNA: TGCGCCAGCAGCTCGGGTAGCGGCGACCCGGGGGATACGCAGTATTTT
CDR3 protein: CASSSGSGDPGDTQYF

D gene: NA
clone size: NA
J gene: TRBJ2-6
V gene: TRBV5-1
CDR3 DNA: TGCGCCAGCAGCACAGGGGACAGCGCGGGGCTTTCTGGGGCCAACGTCCTGACTTTC
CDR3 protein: CASSTGDSAGLSGANVLTF

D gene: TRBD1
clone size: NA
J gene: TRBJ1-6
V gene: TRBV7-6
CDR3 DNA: TGTGCCAGCAGCTTAGGCCAGGGGGCGCGGAATTCACCCCTCCACTTT
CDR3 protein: CASSLGQGARNSPLHF

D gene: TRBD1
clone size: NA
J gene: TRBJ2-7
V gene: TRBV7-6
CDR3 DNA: TGTGCCAGCAGCTTAGGGGACAGGACAACCTACGAGCAGTACTTC
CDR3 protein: CASSLGDRTTYEQYF

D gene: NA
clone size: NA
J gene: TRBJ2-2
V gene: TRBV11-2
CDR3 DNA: TGTGCCAGCAGCTCACCCAGGGGAAACACCGGGGAGCTGTTTTTT
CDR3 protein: CASSSPRGNTGELFF

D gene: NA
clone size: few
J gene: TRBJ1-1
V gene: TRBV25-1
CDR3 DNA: TGTGCCAGCAGTGATACCGGGAACACTGAAGCTTTCTTT
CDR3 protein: CASSDTGNTEAFF

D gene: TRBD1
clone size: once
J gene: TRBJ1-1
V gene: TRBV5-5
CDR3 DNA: TGTGCCAGCAGCTTGGAAGACAGGGCCATCACTGAAGCTTTCTTT
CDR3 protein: CASSLEDRAITEAFF

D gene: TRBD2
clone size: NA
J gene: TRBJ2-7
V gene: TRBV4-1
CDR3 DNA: TGCGCCAGCAGCCAAGTAGCGGGGGGCGCCTACGAGCAGTACTTC
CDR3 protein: CASSQVAGGAYEQYF

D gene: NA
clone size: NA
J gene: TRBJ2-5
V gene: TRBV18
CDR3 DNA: TGTGCCAGCTCACCTTCTCAAGAGACCCAGTACTTC
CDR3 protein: CASSPSQETQYF

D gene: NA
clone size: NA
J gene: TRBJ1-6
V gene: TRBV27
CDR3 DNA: TGTGCCAGCAGCCCAGGCAAGCCCGGGGATTCACCCCTCCACTTT
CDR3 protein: CASSPGKPGDSPLHF

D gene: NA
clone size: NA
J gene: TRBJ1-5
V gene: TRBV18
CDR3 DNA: TGTGCCAGCTCCTTCAGTTTAAACCCTGGGCAATACCAGCCCCAGCATTTT
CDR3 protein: CASSFSLNPGQYQPQHF

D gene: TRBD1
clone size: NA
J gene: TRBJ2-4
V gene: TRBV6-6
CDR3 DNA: TGTGCCAGCAGCTACTTGACAGGGCCAACAAACATTCAGTACTTC
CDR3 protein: CASSYLTGPTNIQYF

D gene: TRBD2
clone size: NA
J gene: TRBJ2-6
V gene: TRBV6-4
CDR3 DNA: TGTGCCAGCAGTGACTCGTCTAGCGGGACTGGGGCCAACGTCCTGACTTTC
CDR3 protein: CASSDSSSGTGANVLTF

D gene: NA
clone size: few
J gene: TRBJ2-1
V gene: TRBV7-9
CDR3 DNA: TGTGCCAGCAGCGCTAAGGGGAATGAGCAGTTCTTC
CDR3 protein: CASSAKGNEQFF

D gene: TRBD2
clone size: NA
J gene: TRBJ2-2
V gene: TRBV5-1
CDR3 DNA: TGCGCCAGCAGCTCCGGTCCCGGGACTAGCGGGGGGGCGAACACCGGGGAGCTGTTTTTT
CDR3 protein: CASSSGPGTSGGANTGELFF

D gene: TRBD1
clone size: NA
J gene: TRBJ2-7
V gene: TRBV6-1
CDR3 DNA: TGTGCCAGCACCTGGGGGACAGGCTCCTACGAGCAGTACTTC
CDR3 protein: CASTWGTGSYEQYF